The 20 T cell receptor beta chains presented below share a single source sample, sequenced in a study of blood T cells in healthy people across ages. Primed by a sample-barcoded 5' primer and a J-beta primer mix, a second PCR proceeded for about 6 to 12 cycles. In TCRdb, the 5' RACE reads were re-called with MiXCR into one record per CDR3 protein. The table has about 1.4 million distinct CDR3 sequences, 55% to 75% seen once. The sample comprised blood. These receptors were obtained from a man aged 18 to 30 in good health.

The rearrangement uses TRBV7-2 and TRBJ2-3, with TRBD1 as a possible D gene (6 bases). V was shortened by 1 base and J by 2 bases, with 13 bases between the two germline ends. CDR1 is SGHTA and CDR2 is FQGNSA in the germline V gene. The CDR3 sequence is 16 residues long. CDR3 sequence reads: CASSLVGQLYTDTQYF. The CDR3 bases are TGTGCCAGCAGCTTAGTAGGACAGCTATACACAGATACGCAGTATTTT.

The CDR3 nucleotides are TGCAGTGCAAACGGGGGCCGTACCTACAATGAGCAGTTCTTC. Protein: CSANGGRTYNEQFF. The genes are TRBV20-1 and TRBJ2-1; D possibly matches TRBD1 or TRBD2 (6 bases each). Germline V gives CDR1 DFQATT, CDR2 SNEGSKA (reference sequence). CDR3 length: 14 residues. V dropped 6 bases and J dropped 2 bases, with 14 bases sitting between them.

This sequence joins TRBV20-1 and TRBJ2-3; TRBD2 aligns across 13 bases. Germline V gene lookup returns CDR1 DFQATT and CDR2 SNEGSKA (reference sequence). The CDR3 is 15 amino acids. Trimming at V came to 4 bases and at J to 1 base, leaving 2 bases not matched to a gene. The chain's CDR3 is CSATGLAGGTDTQYF. The CDR3 DNA reads as TGCAGTGCTACAGGACTAGCGGGAGGCACAGATACGCAGTATTTT.

The chain uses TRBV20-1 and TRBJ1-5, with D maybe TRBD1 (6 bases). Germline V gives CDR1 DFQATT, CDR2 SNEGSKA (reference sequence). The CDR3 loop spans 15 amino acids. V lost 0 bases, J lost 0 bases, and 9 bases lay in between. CDR3 sequence: CSARDQDSSNQPQHF. CDR3 bases: TGCAGTGCTAGAGATCAGGACAGTAGCAATCAGCCCCAGCATTTT.

The V and J genes are TRBV4-1 and TRBJ2-1, with TRBD2 identical over 8 bases. In germline, CDR1 is MGHRA, CDR2 YSYEKL. The CDR3 is 16 residues long. V lost 5 bases, J lost 4 bases, and 10 bases stayed unmatched. The DNA for the CDR3 is TGCGCCAGCAGCACCCAGGCGGGGGGAGAATACAATGAGCAGTTCTTC. This gives the protein CASSTQAGGEYNEQFF.

This clonotype was counted only a few times. The chain employs TRBV20-1 and TRBJ2-3; 9 nucleotides match TRBD2. The CDR3 totals 15 residues. Germline-derived CDR1 and CDR2 are DFQATT and SNEGSKA (reference sequence). V lost 1 base to trimming and J lost 5 bases; unmatched junction nucleotides: 7. The CDR3 sequence is CSARVQLAGLDTQYF. As DNA, the CDR3 is TGCAGTGCTAGAGTACAGCTAGCGGGACTAGATACGCAGTATTTT.

V gene TRBV7-9 combines with J gene TRBJ1-4, with D unresolved. The CDR3 extends over 15 amino acids. Per germline, CDR1 SEHNR and CDR2 FQNEAQ (reference sequence). The germline V and J ends were trimmed by 1 base and 1 base, with 7 bases remaining between them. The DNA of the CDR3 is TGTGCCAGCAGCTTAGACGGATTAACTAATGAAAAACTGTTTTTT. Its translation: CASSLDGLTNEKLFF.

The rearrangement links TRBV3-1 to TRBJ1-2, with TRBD1 matching over 11 bases. Germline V lookup: CDR1 LGHDT, CDR2 YNNKEL (reference sequence). With V trimmed by 4 bases and J by 6 bases, 10 bases remained unmatched. CDR3 length equals 16 residues. The CDR3 reads CASSPLGTGGGDGYTF. CDR3 nucleotide sequence: TGTGCCAGCAGCCCCCTTGGGACAGGGGGGGGCGATGGCTACACCTTC.

This chain joins TRBV3-1 and TRBJ2-1; unclear D gene. The CDR3 has 13 amino acids. CDR1 is LGHDT and CDR2 is YNNKEL in the germline V gene (reference sequence). With 4 bases removed from V and 6 bases from J, the gap between germline ends came to 10 bases. The CDR3: CASSPLGSNEQFF. The CDR3 nucleotides read TGTGCCAGCAGCCCTCTCGGTAGCAATGAGCAGTTCTTC.

This chain's CDR3 is CASSGQIRSNEQFF. The CDR3 nucleotides read TGTGCCAGCAGTGGGCAGATTCGTAGCAATGAGCAGTTCTTC. The chain has TRBV7-9 and TRBJ2-1; D not resolved. The CDR3 extends over 14 amino acids. Between the trimmed V and J ends, which lost 6 bases and 6 bases, there was a span of 15 bases. Germline-derived CDR1 and CDR2 are SEHNR and FQNEAQ (reference sequence). Based on the CDR3 plus reference TRBV7-9 and TRBJ2-1, the full variable domain is DTGVSQNPRHKITKRGQNVTFRCDPISEHNRLYWYRQTLGQGPEFLTYFQNEAQLEKSRLLSDRFSAERPKGSFSTLEIQRTEQGDSAMYLCASSGQIRSNEQFFGPGTRLTVL.

The chain couples TRBV7-9 to TRBJ2-5, with 10 bases aligning to TRBD2. The length of the CDR3 is 17 residues. J gave up 5 bases and V 0 bases, and 9 bases lay outside the gene matches. CDR1 is SEHNR, CDR2 FQNEAQ, per germline (reference sequence). DNA for the CDR3: TGTGCCAGCAGCTTAGCGCCTAGCGGGAGATCCTATGAGACCCAGTACTTC. It translates to CASSLAPSGRSYETQYF.

The V and J genes are TRBV5-4 and TRBJ2-3; 7 nucleotides agree with TRBD2. This CDR3 is built from 14 residues. In germline, CDR1 is SGHNT, CDR2 YYREEE (reference sequence). J lost 6 bases, V lost 4 bases, and 8 bases had no gene match. The chain's CDR3 is CASSPRLAFDTQYF. The CDR3 nucleotides read TGTGCCAGCAGCCCCCGACTAGCTTTTGATACGCAGTATTTT.

This clonotype was observed a single time. V is TRBV14 and J is TRBJ2-1, with D uncertain. Germline CDR1 and CDR2: SGHDN and FVKESK. This CDR3 has 14 residues. Trimming stripped 3 bases from V and 3 bases from J, with 9 bases between. The CDR3: CASSHISYYNEQFF. The CDR3, as DNA: TGTGCCAGCAGCCATATCTCATACTACAATGAGCAGTTCTTC.

The V and J genes are TRBV20-1 and TRBJ2-5; no firm D call. The CDR3 loop spans 13 amino acids. Trimming removed 3 bases at V and 0 bases at J, with 8 bases between. Looked up from germline, CDR1 is DFQATT and CDR2 is SNEGSKA (reference sequence). The CDR3 bases are TGCAGTGCTAGTGGCGAGAACCAAGAGACCCAGTACTTC. Translated, it gives CSASGENQETQYF.

This clonotype was counted between two and nine times. The CDR3 DNA reads TGTGCCAGCAGTTTAGCGCGGCTAGCGGGGGGGAATGAGCAGTTCTTC. It translates to CASSLARLAGGNEQFF. The genes are TRBV12-3 or TRBV12-4 and TRBJ2-1; TRBD2 matches at 12 bases. Trimming took 0 bases from V and 7 from J; bases not matched to a gene: 4. This CDR3 is 16 amino acids long.

The CDR3 region has the DNA TGTGCCAGCAGTGAAGCCCCTTTTAGGTCTTACAATGAGCAGTACTTC. The encoded protein is CASSEAPFRSYNEQYF. J is TRBJ2-5 and V is TRBV6-1, with D unclear. The germline V gene has CDR1 MNHNS and CDR2 SASEGT. Trimming cost V 0 bases and J 11 bases, with 22 bases left between them. The CDR3 has 16 amino acids.

The rearrangement uses TRBV6-5 and TRBJ2-7; weak D call: TRBD2 (6 bases). The V gene lost 2 bases and the J gene lost 7 bases, with 18 bases spanning the gap. CDR3 length: 15 residues. CDR1 MNHEY and CDR2 SVGAGI come from the germline V gene. The CDR3 DNA sequence: TGTGCCAGCAGTTACCCCGCGGACTATCTGAATGAGCAGTACTTC. It is translated as CASSYPADYLNEQYF.

The chain recombines TRBV4-1 with TRBJ1-2; 7 bases map to TRBD1. CDR1 is MGHRA, CDR2 YSYEKL, per germline. J gave up 4 bases and V 1 base, and 6 bases lay outside the gene matches. This CDR3 contains 15 residues. The CDR3 nucleotides read TGCGCCAGCAGCCAAGCCTCAACAGGGGTCTATGGCTACACCTTC. It codes for CASSQASTGVYGYTF.

This clonotype was seen a few times. V usage is TRBV12-3 or TRBV12-4 and J usage is TRBJ2-4; 10 positions agree with TRBD2. This CDR3 is built from 21 residues. The J segment lost 6 bases and the V segment lost 1 base, leaving 21 bases of the junction unmatched. The CDR3 nucleotides are TGTGCCAGCAGTTTAGTAGGTAGAGGGAAACTAGCGGGGCTCGACCCAAACATTCAGTACTTC. Amino acids: CASSLVGRGKLAGLDPNIQYF.

This clonotype occurred a few times. This chain connects TRBV4-1 to TRBJ2-7; 9 bases line up with TRBD2. V dropped 2 bases and J dropped 5; count of bases not matched to a gene: 10. Looked up from germline, CDR1 is MGHRA and CDR2 is YSYEKL. The CDR3 contains 16 residues. The CDR3 nucleotides read TGCGCCAGCAGCCAATTGCAAGGGACTAGCATCCACGAGCAGTACTTC. It is translated as CASSQLQGTSIHEQYF.